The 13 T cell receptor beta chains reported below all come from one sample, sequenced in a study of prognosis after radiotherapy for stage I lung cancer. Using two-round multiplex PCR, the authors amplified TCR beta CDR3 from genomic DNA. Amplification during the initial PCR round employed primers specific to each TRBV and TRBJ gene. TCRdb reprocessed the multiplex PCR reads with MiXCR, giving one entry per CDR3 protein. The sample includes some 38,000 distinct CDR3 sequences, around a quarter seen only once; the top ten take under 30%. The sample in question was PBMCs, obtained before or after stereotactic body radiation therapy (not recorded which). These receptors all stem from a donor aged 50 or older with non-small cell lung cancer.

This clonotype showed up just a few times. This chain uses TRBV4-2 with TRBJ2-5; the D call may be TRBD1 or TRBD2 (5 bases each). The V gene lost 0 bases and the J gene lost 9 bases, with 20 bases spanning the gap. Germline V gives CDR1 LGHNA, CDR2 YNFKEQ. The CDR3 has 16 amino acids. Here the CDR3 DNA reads TGTGCCAGCAGCCAAGATCAATCGCCCGACGGGGCGGCCCAGTACTTC. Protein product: CASSQDQSPDGAAQYF.

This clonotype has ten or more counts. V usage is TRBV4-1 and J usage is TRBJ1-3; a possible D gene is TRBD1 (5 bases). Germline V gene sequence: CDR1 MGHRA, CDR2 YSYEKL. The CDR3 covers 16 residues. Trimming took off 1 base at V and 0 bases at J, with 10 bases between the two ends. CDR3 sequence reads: CASSQAEQASGNTIYF. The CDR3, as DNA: TGCGCCAGCAGCCAAGCAGAACAGGCCTCTGGAAACACCATATATTTT.

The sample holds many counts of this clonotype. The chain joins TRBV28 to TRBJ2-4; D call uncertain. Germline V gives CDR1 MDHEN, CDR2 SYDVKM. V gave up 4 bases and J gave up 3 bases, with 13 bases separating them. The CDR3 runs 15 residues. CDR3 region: CASSYTSIHKNIQYF. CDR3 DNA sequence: TGTGCCAGCAGTTATACTTCCATCCACAAAAACATTCAGTACTTC.

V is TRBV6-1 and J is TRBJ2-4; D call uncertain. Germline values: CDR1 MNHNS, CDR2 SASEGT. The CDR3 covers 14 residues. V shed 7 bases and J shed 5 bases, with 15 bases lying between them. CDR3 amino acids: CASTARVLENIQYF. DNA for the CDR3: TGTGCCAGCACCGCTAGAGTTTTGGAAAACATTCAGTACTTC.

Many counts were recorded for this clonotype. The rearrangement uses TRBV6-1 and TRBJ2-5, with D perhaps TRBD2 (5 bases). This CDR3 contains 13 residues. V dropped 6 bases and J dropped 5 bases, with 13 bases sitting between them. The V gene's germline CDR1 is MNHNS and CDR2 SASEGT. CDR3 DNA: TGTGCCAGCAGGAGGACTTCTAAGGAGACCCAGTACTTC. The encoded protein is CASRRTSKETQYF.

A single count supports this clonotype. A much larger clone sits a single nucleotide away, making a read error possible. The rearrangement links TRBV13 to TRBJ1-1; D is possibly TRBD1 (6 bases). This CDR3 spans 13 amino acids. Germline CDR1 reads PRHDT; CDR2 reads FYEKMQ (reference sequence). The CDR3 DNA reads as TGTGCCAGCAGCCGTTCGGGGGGCACTGAAGATTTCTTT. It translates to CASSRSGGTEDFF.

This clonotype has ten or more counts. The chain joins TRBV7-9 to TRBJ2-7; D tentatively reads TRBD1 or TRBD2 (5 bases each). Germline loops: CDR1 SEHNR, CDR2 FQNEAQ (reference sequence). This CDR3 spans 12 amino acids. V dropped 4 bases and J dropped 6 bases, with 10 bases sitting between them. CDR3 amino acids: CASSSGPPEQYF. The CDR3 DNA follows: TGTGCCAGCAGCTCGGGACCCCCCGAGCAGTACTTC.

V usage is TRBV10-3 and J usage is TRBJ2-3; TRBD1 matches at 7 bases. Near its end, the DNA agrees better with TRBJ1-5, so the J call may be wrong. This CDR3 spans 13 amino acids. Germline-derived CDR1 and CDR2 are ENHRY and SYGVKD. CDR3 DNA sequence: TGTGCCATCATGGGACAGCAGACAGATACGCAGCATTTT. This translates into CAIMGQQTDTQHF.

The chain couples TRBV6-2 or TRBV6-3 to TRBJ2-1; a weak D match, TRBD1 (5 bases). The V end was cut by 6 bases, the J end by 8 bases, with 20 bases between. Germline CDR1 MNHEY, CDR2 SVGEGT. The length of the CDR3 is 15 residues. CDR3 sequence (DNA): TGTGCCAGCAGGAGAAGCAGGGCCCGGCTCTATGAGCAGTTCTTC. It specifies CASRRSRARLYEQFF.

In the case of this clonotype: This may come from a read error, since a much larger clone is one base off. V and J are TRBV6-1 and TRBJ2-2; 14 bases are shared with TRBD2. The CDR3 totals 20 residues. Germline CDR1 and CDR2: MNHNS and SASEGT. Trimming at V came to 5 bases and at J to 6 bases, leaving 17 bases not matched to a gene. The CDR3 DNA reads TGTGCCAGCAGTCAGTGGACTAGCGGGGGGCCCACTCTGGGTGCCGGGGAGCTGTTTTTT. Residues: CASSQWTSGGPTLGAGELFF.

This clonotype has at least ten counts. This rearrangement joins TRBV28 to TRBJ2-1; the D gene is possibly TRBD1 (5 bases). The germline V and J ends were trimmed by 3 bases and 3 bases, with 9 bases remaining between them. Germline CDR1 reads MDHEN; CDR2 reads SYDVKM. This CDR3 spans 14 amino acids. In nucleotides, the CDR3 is TGTGCCAGCAGTTTCGACAGAATCTACAATGAGCAGTTCTTC. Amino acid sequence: CASSFDRIYNEQFF.

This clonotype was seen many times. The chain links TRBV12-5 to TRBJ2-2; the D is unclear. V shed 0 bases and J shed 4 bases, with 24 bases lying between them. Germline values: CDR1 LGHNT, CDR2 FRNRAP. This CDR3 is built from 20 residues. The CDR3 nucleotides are TGTGCTAGTGGTTTGGTGAGTAAACGTCCACTAAGCCTTTCCACCGGGGAGCTGTTTTTT. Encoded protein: CASGLVSKRPLSLSTGELFF.

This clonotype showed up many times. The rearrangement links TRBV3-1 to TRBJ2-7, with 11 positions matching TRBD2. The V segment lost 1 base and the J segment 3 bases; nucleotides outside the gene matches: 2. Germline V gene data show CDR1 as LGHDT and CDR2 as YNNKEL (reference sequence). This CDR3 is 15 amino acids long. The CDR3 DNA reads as TGTGCCAGCAGCCAAGGACTAGCGGGAAACTACGAGCAGTACTTC. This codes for CASSQGLAGNYEQYF.